The following is a T cell receptor (beta chain) sequence with its context. This entry comes from a study of blood T cell repertoires in COVID-19. With 4 bases clipped from V and 0 bases from J, the junction kept 9 bases outside the gene matches. Germline CDR1 is MDHEN and CDR2 is SYDVKM. The CDR3 runs 18 residues. Some clones are missing from TCRdb's copy, which holds only in-frame ones; the method was immunoSEQ multiplex PCR. The repertoire consists of some 97,000 clones, with about 86% occurring once and the leading ten covering 2% to 3%. The sequenced sample was PBMCs or T cells enriched from blood (not recorded which). This chain uses TRBV28 with TRBJ1-4, with 9 bases identical to TRBD1. The TCR comes from a woman between 50 and 59 years old who had recovered from COVID-19. CDR3 nucleotides: TGTGCCAGCAGTTCCCCCCCGGGACAGGGTGCAACTAATGAAAAACTGTTTTTT. This gives the protein CASSSPPGQGATNEKLFF. The complete variable domain, with remaining parts taken from reference TRBV28 and TRBJ1-4, reads DVKVTQSSRYLVKRTGEKVFLECVQDMDHENMFWYRQDPGLGLRLIYFSYDVKMKEKGDIPEGYSVSREKKERFSLILESASTNQTSMYLCASSSPPGQGATNEKLFFGSGTQLSVL.